This section outlines one TCR beta chain sequence together with its context. Its target is unknown. This entry comes from a study of beta chain features in type 1 diabetes. Overall study context: Sorted cells examined across all samples numbered more than 100 million. Findings of the study overall: Shorter TCRB CDR3s, moderately but significantly so, were found in Type 1 diabetes patients in all four CD4+ subsets.

Reverse transcribing all isolated RNA meant expressed TCRB transcripts were sequenced. Sequencing was performed with immunoSEQ multiplex PCR; in TCRdb, only in-frame clones are kept and a portion is missing. The data show around 300,000 clones, over 14% seen once. J gave up 4 bases and V 5 bases, and 6 bases lay outside the gene matches. This CDR3 is 15 amino acids long. Germline V lookup: CDR1 SNHLY, CDR2 FYNNEI. The V call is TRBV2, the J call TRBJ2-1; 9 bases map to TRBD1. The sequenced sample consisted of naive CD4+ T cells from blood. The receptor was isolated from a young man with type 1 diabetes. The CDR3 region has the DNA TGTGCCAGCAGTCCGACAGGGGGGGGATACAATGAGCAGTTCTTC. It is translated as CASSPTGGGYNEQFF.